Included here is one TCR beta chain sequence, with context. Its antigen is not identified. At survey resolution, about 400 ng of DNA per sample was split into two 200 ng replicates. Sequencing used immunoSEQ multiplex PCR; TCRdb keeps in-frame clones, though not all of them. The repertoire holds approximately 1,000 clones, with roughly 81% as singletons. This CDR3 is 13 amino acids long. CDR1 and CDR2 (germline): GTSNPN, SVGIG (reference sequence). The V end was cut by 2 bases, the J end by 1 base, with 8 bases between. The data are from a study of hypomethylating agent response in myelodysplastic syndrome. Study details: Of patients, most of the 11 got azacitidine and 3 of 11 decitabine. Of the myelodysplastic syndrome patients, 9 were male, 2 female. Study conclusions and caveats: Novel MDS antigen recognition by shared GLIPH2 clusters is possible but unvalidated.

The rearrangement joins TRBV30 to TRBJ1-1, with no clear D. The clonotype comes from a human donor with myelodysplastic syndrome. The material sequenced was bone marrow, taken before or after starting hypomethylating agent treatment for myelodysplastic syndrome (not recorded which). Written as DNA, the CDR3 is TGTGCCTGGAGTATTCATGGGAACACTGAAGCTTTCTTT. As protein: CAWSIHGNTEAFF.